These T cell receptor beta chains were read from a single sample in a study of cytomegalovirus exposure and HLA in healthy donors. The assay was immunoSEQ multiplex PCR, and TCRdb's table has in-frame clones only and misses some. The sample has about 150,000 clones, 70% to 90% seen once. Sequencing was performed on PBMCs. These receptors were collected from a human donor in good health. The CDR3 runs from the conserved cysteine through the conserved F or W. Each record gives: clone size, V gene, D gene, J gene, CDR3 DNA, CDR3 protein. The D gene is left open where the match is weak. Clone size appears in some rows only: once, few, many, or a class for an expanded clone.

-	TRBV11-2	TRBD1	TRBJ1-1	TGTGCCAGCAGCTTATTCTCAACAGGGGCCCGAGCTTTCTTT	CASSLFSTGARAFF
-	TRBV19	TRBD2	TRBJ2-3	TGTGCCAGTAGGAAGCGGGAAGTCACAGATACGCAGTATTTT	CASRKREVTDTQYF
-	TRBV6-5	-	TRBJ1-2	TGTGCCAGCAGGTCACAGGGTTCTGGCTACACCTTC	CASRSQGSGYTF
-	TRBV10-1	-	TRBJ2-1	TGCGCCAGCAGTGAGTCGGGGCAGCCTACCTACAATGAGCAGTTCTTC	CASSESGQPTYNEQFF
-	TRBV30	TRBD1	TRBJ1-5	TGTGCCTGGAGTGAGGGGGGACAGGGCTTTTGGCCCCAGCATTTT	CAWSEGGQGFWPQHF
once	TRBV5-4	-	TRBJ2-3	TGTGCCAGCAGCCTAACCGGGAGCCGCGGAGATACGCAGTATTTT	CASSLTGSRGDTQYF
-	TRBV6-6	TRBD1	TRBJ1-6	TGTGCCAGCAGTTACGCAGGGGGTGGGAATTCACCCCTCCACTTT	CASSYAGGGNSPLHF
-	TRBV29-1	-	TRBJ2-7	TGCAGCGCCCTCTACTACGAGGGCTACGAGCAGTACTTC	CSALYYEGYEQYF
-	TRBV10-3	-	TRBJ1-5	TGTGCCATCAGTGAGTACCAGGAAAATCAGCCCCAGCATTTT	CAISEYQENQPQHF
-	TRBV5-1	TRBD2	TRBJ2-7	TGCGCCAGCAGCTTGGCTCTAGCGGGAGTCTACGAGCAGTACTTC	CASSLALAGVYEQYF
-	TRBV18	-	TRBJ1-1	TGTGCCAGCTCACCACGAACAAACAGCCTGAACACTGAAGCTTTCTTT	CASSPRTNSLNTEAFF
-	TRBV28	TRBD2	TRBJ2-3	TGTGCCAGCAGTTCCCCCGGGACTAAGTTTCCAGATACGCAGTATTTT	CASSSPGTKFPDTQYF
-	TRBV28	-	TRBJ2-1	TGTGCCAGCAGTTCCCAAGGGGGAAGCTCCTACAATGAGCAGTTCTTC	CASSSQGGSSYNEQFF
-	TRBV13	TRBD2	TRBJ2-7	TGTGCCAGCAGCTTAAATAGCGGGAGAGGGTACGAGCAGTACTTC	CASSLNSGRGYEQYF
-	TRBV4-3	-	TRBJ2-5	TGCGCCAGCAGCCAAGGGGGCGGTGGGGAGACCCAGTACTTC	CASSQGGGGETQYF
-	TRBV28	-	TRBJ1-5	TGTGCCAGCAGTTTTACCGGGATCTATGGTCAGCCCCAGCATTTT	CASSFTGIYGQPQHF
-	TRBV19	-	TRBJ1-5	TGTGCCAGTAGTATTGACTATAGCAATCAGCCCCAGCATTTT	CASSIDYSNQPQHF